These T cell receptor beta chains were read from a single sample in a study of regulatory T cells in long-lasting Graves disease. TCRdb passed the multiplex PCR reads through MiXCR, listing each CDR3 protein once. The sample records almost 350,000 distinct CDR3 sequences, around 19% being singletons. The starting material was peripheral blood mononuclear cells (PBMCs), obtained when the disease was refractory, from a patient treated with antithyroid drugs. These receptors were taken from a female donor with Graves disease. Each CDR3 is given with its conserved first and last residue.

>TRBJ1-6|TRBV7-9
CASSPRDGNSPLHF
>TRBJ1-3|TRBV10-3
CAISESLLGLGSSGNTIYF
>TRBJ2-7|TRBV20-1
CSAIPGGSYEQYF
>TRBJ1-2|TRBV19
CASSRSGSYGYTF
>TRBJ1-5|TRBV12-3/TRBV12-4
CASSLGPRQHF
>TRBJ1-3|TRBV30
CAWSKGNTIYF
>TRBJ1-4|TRBV7-2
CASSLGREGTFFEKLFF
>TRBJ2-7|TRBV20-1
CSASSPTGQGSHEQYF
>TRBJ2-5|TRBV7-2
CASSLTKTGMGTQYF
>TRBJ1-4|TRBV27
CASSPLSGVNNEKLFF